The 12 T cell receptor beta chains below all came from one sample that was sequenced in a study of OX40 agonist ivuxolimab in advanced cancers. The repertoire was sequenced with immunoSEQ multiplex PCR; TCRdb's copy has only in-frame clones and lacks some. This table holds some 41,000 clones, around 90% found once. Sequencing used CD4+ or CD8+ T cells sorted from blood, obtained in a trial of the OX40 agonist ivuxolimab. These receptors were obtained from an adult with an advanced solid tumor such as melanoma, head and neck, liver or kidney cancer.

This sequence joins TRBV4-2 and TRBJ2-7; 9 nucleotides agree with TRBD2. The V segment lost 1 base and the J segment 2 bases; nucleotides outside the gene matches: 3. Per the germline V gene, CDR1 is LGHNA and CDR2 is YNFKEQ. CDR3 length equals 15 residues. CDR3 nucleotides: TGTGCCAGCAGCCAAGCGGCGGGAGGGGCCTACGAGCAGTACTTC. Amino acids: CASSQAAGGAYEQYF.

The chain uses TRBV19 and TRBJ1-2; no clear D gene. CDR1 is LNHDA and CDR2 is SQIVND in the germline V gene (reference sequence). V dropped 3 bases and J dropped 7 bases, with 21 bases sitting between them. The CDR3 totals 16 residues. The CDR3 sequence is CASSIIASSVFSGYTF. As DNA, the CDR3 is TGTGCCAGTAGTATCATCGCTTCATCAGTTTTCTCTGGCTACACCTTC.

The chain couples TRBV27 to TRBJ1-1; 10 bases match TRBD1. Germline CDR1 and CDR2: MNHEY and SMNVEV (reference sequence). The CDR3 totals 14 residues. V gave up 7 bases and J gave up 4 bases; unmatched junction bases: 6. As DNA, the CDR3 is TGTGCCAGCATCAGACAGGGGGCGGTCACTGAAGCTTTCTTT. Translating gives CASIRQGAVTEAFF.

The chain has TRBV6-1 and TRBJ1-1, with D tentatively TRBD1 (6 bases). Trimming removed 6 bases at V and 0 bases at J, with 14 bases between. The germline CDR1 and CDR2 sequences are MNHNS and SASEGT. The CDR3 has 15 residues. The CDR3 DNA reads as TGTGCCAGCAGGGTGGGGGGCGTAATGAACACTGAAGCTTTCTTT. This codes for CASRVGGVMNTEAFF.

The V gene is TRBV28, the J gene TRBJ1-4; maybe TRBD1 (6 bases). Trimming stripped 7 bases from V and 8 bases from J, with 11 bases between. This CDR3 has 12 amino acids. The germline V gene encodes CDR1 MDHEN and CDR2 SYDVKM. The CDR3 bases are TGTGCCAGCAATCAGGGGAGGGAAAAACTGTTTTTT. Translating gives CASNQGREKLFF.

J is TRBJ2-3 and V is TRBV30, with 8 bases identical to TRBD2. V shed 5 bases and J 0 bases; nucleotides not matched to a gene: 4. Germline lookup yields CDR1 GTSNPN and CDR2 SVGIG (reference sequence). The length of the CDR3 is 14 residues. CDR3: CAWVASGSTDTQYF. Here the CDR3 DNA reads TGTGCCTGGGTCGCTAGCGGGAGCACAGATACGCAGTATTTT.

V gene TRBV5-4 combines with J gene TRBJ1-5, with D maybe TRBD1 (5 bases). CDR3 length: 15 residues. V dropped 0 bases and J dropped 4 bases, with 11 bases sitting between them. Per germline, CDR1 SGHNT and CDR2 YYREEE (reference sequence). CDR3 protein: CASSLGTGSNQPQHF. The CDR3 DNA sequence: TGTGCCAGCAGCTTGGGTACAGGTTCGAATCAGCCCCAGCATTTT.

The chain carries TRBV21-1 and TRBJ2-1; the listed D gene, TRBD2, was not tested against the DNA. TRBV21-1 is assigned pseudogene status. The CDR3 has 17 amino acids. CDR3 amino acids: CASSKDSSGTHYNEQFF. The CDR3 region has the DNA TGTGCCAGCAGCAAAGATTCTAGCGGAACCCATTACAATGAGCAGTTCTTC.

V usage is TRBV11-2 and J usage is TRBJ2-7, with 10 bases identical to TRBD1. CDR3 length equals 16 residues. V lost 0 bases to trimming and J lost 3 bases; unmatched junction nucleotides: 5. Per the germline V gene, CDR1 is SGHAT and CDR2 is FQNNGV. This chain's CDR3 is CASSLEGGTGVYEQYF. Here the CDR3 DNA reads TGTGCCAGCAGCTTAGAAGGAGGGACAGGGGTCTACGAGCAGTACTTC.

The chain uses TRBV5-1 and TRBJ1-5, with 9 bases identical to TRBD1. CDR1 and CDR2 from the germline V gene are SGHRS and YFSETQ. Trimming cost V 4 bases and J 6 bases; bases outside gene matches: 8. The CDR3 consists of 15 residues. The CDR3 here is CASSETGGRGQPQHF. For the CDR3, the DNA is TGCGCCAGCAGCGAGACAGGGGGGAGAGGTCAGCCCCAGCATTTT.

This rearrangement joins TRBV4-2 to TRBJ1-4; TRBD1 is a possible D gene (5 bases). The V end lost 0 bases, the J end lost 0 bases, and 5 bases lay between the germline ends. The V gene's germline CDR1 is LGHNA and CDR2 YNFKEQ. The CDR3 consists of 15 residues. The CDR3 here is CASSQEGATNEKLFF. As DNA, the CDR3 is TGTGCCAGCAGCCAAGAAGGGGCAACTAATGAAAAACTGTTTTTT.

This clone showed up just once. This chain connects TRBV6-5 to TRBJ1-4; D not resolved. This CDR3 contains 11 residues. Deletions cut 7 bases from V and 3 bases from J, with 3 bases between. CDR1 is MNHEY and CDR2 is SVGAGI in the germline V gene. CDR3 nucleotides: TGTGCCAGCAAAGCTAATGAAAAACTGTTTTTT. It specifies CASKANEKLFF.